This TCR beta chain was captured by sequencing in a study of T cell responses to AZD1222 COVID-19 vaccine. Second-dose timings of about 4 or about 12 weeks were pooled. The CDR3 consists of 15 residues. Trimming took off 3 bases at V and 5 bases at J, with 17 bases between the two ends. Germline assignment: CDR1 SGHNT and CDR2 YYREEE (reference sequence). As concerns this clone: Its antigen is unknown.

Method: immunoSEQ multiplex PCR; TCRdb's copy keeps in-frame clones and lacks some. The table lists about 150,000 clones, around 87% of them singletons. General study results and limits: All repertoire sampling was performed exclusively after the peak T cell response. Unmutated variant regions are reportedly targeted by nearly half of spike-specific TCRs. It should be noted that donors were predominantly white British and more often female, and clonal diversity was possibly underestimated.

This chain connects TRBV5-4 to TRBJ1-1, with D possibly matching TRBD1 (5 bases). Specimen: peripheral blood, collected 28 days after the second AZD1222 dose. This TCR was recovered from an adult who received the AZD1222 COVID-19 vaccine. The CDR3 DNA sequence: TGTGCCAGCAGCTCCGCCTCGGGGGTTGTGACTGAAGCTTTCTTT. Amino acids: CASSSASGVVTEAFF.